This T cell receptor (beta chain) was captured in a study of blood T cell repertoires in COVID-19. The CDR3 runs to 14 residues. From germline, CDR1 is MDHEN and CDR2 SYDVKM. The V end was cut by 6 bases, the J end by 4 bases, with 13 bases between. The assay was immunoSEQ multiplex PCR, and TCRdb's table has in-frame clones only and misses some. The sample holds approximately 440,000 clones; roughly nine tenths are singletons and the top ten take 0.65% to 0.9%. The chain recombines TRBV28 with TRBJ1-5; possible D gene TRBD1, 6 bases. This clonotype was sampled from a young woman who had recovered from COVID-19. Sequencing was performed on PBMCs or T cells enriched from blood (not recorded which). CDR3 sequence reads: CASSRDIRNQPQHF. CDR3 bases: TGTGCCAGCAGCCGGGACATAAGGAATCAGCCCCAGCATTTT.